This TCR beta chain was obtained from a study of blood T cell repertoires in COVID-19. Study details: COVID-19 samples from acute and convalescent phases originated in the United States, Italy and Spain. Sources were T cells, B-cell-depleted T cells, or PBMCs; the material itself was cDNA or gDNA.

Authors' analysis steps: Estimation of nucleated cell counts was performed using reference gene primer amplification. The table came from immunoSEQ multiplex PCR; TCRdb's copy has only in-frame clones and leaves some out. V and J calls plus clone size are reproduced from that table; the DNA served to infer D and trimming. Found here are around 70,000 clones, approximately 92% of them singletons; the top ten hold under 10%. This sequence was found in a man older than 75 with acute or convalescent COVID-19. Sequencing input: peripheral blood.

This CDR3 reads CASSPGGGTLASTEAFF. Written as DNA, the CDR3 is TGCGCCAGCAGCCCGGGAGGAGGGACCTTGGCATCCACTGAAGCTTTCTTT. V and J are TRBV5-1 and TRBJ1-1; D is possibly TRBD1 (5 bases). The V and J ends lost 4 bases and 4 bases respectively, with 23 bases between them. The germline V gene has CDR1 SGHRS and CDR2 YFSETQ. This CDR3 region has 17 residues. Combining the CDR3 with reference TRBV5-1 and TRBJ1-1 gives the whole variable domain KAGVTQTPRYLIKTRGQQVTLSCSPISGHRSVSWYQQTPGQGLQFLFEYFSETQRNKGNFPGRFSGRQFSNSRSEMNVSTLELGDSALYLCASSPGGGTLASTEAFFGQGTRLTVV.